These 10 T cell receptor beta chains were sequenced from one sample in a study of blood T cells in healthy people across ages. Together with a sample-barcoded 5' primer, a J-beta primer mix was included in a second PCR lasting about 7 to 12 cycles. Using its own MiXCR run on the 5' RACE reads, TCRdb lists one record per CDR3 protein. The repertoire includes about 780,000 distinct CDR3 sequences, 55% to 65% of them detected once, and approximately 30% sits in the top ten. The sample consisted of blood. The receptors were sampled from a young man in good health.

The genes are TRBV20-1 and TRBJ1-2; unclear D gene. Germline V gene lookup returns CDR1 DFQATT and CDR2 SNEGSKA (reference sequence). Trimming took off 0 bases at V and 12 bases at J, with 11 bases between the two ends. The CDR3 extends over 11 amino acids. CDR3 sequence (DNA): TGCAGTGCTAGAGATTGGAGCGCGGACACCTTC. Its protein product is CSARDWSADTF.

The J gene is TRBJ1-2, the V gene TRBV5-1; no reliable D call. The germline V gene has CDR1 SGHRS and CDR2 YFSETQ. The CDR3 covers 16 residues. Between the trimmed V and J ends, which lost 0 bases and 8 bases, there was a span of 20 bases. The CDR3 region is CASSLVTFSGPEGYTF. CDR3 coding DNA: TGCGCCAGCAGCTTGGTGACCTTCTCAGGACCGGAAGGCTACACCTTC.

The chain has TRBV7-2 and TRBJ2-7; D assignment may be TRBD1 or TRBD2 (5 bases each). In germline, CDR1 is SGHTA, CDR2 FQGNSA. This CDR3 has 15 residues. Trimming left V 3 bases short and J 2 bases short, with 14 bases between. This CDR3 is CASSFILAGTYEQYF. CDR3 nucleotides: TGTGCCAGCAGCTTTATCCTAGCAGGGACCTACGAGCAGTACTTC. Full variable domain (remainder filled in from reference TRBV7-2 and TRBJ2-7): GAGVSQSPSNKVTEKGKDVELRCDPISGHTALYWYRQSLGQGLEFLIYFQGNSAPDKSGLPSDRFSAERTGGSVSTLTIQRTQQEDSAVYLCASSFILAGTYEQYFGPGTRLTVT.

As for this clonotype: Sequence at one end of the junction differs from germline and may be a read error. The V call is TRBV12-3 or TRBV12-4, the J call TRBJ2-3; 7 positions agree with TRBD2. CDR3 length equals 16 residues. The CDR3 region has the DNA TGTGCCAGCAGCCTAGCGCCAGGCGGGAGAACAGATATGCAGTATTTT. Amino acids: CASSLAPGGRTDMQYF.

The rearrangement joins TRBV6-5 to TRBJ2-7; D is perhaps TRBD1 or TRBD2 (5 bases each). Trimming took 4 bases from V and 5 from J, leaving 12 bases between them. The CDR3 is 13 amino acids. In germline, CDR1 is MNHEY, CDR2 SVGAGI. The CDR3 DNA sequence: TGTGCCAGCAGTTGGGACCTGGGGGACGAGCAGTACTTC. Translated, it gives CASSWDLGDEQYF.

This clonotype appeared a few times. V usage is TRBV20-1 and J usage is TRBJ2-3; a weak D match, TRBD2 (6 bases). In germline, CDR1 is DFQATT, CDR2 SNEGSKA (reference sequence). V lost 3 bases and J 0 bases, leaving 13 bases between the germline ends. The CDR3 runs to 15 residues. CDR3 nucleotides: TGCAGTGCTAGGTCGGAGGGTCCTAGCACAGATACGCAGTATTTT. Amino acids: CSARSEGPSTDTQYF.

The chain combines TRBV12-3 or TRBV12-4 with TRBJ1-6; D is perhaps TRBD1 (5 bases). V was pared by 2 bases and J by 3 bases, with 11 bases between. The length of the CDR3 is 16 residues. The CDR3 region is CASSLKGPYYNSPLHF. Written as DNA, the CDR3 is TGTGCCAGCAGTTTAAAGGGGCCGTACTATAATTCACCCCTCCACTTT.

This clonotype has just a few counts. This CDR3 is CASSAGTVVSGTQYF. The CDR3 DNA reads TGTGCCAGCAGTGCCGGGACAGTGGTCTCGGGGACCCAGTACTTC. The chain joins TRBV6-5 to TRBJ2-5; 7 nucleotides match TRBD1. Trimming cost V 5 bases and J 7 bases; bases outside gene matches: 13. The CDR3 length is 15 residues. Germline V gives CDR1 MNHEY, CDR2 SVGAGI.

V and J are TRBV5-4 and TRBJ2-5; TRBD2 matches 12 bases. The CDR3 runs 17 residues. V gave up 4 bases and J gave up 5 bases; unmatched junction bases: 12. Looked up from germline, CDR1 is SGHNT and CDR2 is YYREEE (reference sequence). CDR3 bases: TGTGCCAGCAGCCCCGGACTAGCGGGAAGGGACGTGGAGACCCAGTACTTC. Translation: CASSPGLAGRDVETQYF.

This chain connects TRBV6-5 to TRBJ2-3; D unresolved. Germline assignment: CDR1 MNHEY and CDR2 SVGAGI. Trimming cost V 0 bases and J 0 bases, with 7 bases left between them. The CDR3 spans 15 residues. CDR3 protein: CASSYSQASTDTQYF. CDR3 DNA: TGTGCCAGCAGTTACTCGCAGGCTAGCACAGATACGCAGTATTTT.